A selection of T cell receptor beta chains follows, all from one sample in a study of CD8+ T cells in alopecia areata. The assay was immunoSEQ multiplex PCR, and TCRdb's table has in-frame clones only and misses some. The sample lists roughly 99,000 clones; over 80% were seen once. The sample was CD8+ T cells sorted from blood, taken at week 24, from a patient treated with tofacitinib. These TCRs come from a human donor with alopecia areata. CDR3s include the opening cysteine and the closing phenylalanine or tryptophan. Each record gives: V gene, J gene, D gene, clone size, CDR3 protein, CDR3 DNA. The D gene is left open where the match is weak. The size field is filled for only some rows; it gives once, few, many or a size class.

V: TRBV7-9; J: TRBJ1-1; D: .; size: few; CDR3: CASRQGVEAFF; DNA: TGTGCCAGCAGACAGGGTGTTGAAGCTTTCTTT
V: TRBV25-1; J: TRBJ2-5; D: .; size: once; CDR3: CASRANQGVLETQYF; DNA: TGTGCCAGCAGAGCCAACCAAGGGGTTTTGGAGACCCAGTACTTC
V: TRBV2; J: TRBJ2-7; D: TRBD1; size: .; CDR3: CASSDPGQEGYEQYF; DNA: TGTGCCAGCAGTGACCCGGGACAGGAGGGCTACGAGCAGTACTTC
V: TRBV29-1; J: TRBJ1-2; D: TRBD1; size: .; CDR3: CSVEDWTGVNYGYTF; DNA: TGCAGCGTTGAAGATTGGACAGGGGTAAACTATGGCTACACCTTC
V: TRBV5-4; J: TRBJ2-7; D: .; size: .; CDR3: CASSLGQPSYEQYF; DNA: TGTGCCAGCAGCCTAGGACAGCCTTCCTACGAGCAGTACTTC
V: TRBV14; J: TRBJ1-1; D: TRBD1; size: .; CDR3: CASSQINRGTEAFF; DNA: TGTGCCAGCAGCCAAATAAACAGGGGCACTGAAGCTTTCTTT
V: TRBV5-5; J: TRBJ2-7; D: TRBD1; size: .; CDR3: CASSSDRALGEQYF; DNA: TGTGCCAGCAGCTCGGACAGGGCCTTGGGCGAGCAGTACTTC
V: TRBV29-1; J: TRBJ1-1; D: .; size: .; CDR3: CSHVNTEAFF; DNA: TGTTCCCATGTGAACACTGAAGCTTTCTTT
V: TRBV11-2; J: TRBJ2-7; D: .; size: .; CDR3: CASSLGPEQYF; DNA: TGTGCCAGCAGCTTAGGCCCCGAGCAGTACTTC
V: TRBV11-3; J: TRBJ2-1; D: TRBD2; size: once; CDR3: CASSLGTGSGGYNEQFF; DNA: TGTGCCAGCAGCTTAGGAACGGGCAGCGGGGGATACAATGAGCAGTTCTTC
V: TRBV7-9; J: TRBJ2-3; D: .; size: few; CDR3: CASSNQDTSTDTQYF; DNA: TGTGCCAGCAGTAACCAGGACACCTCCACAGATACGCAGTATTTT
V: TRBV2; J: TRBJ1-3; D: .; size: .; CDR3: CASTSGNTIYF; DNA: TGTGCCAGCACATCCGGAAACACCATATATTTT
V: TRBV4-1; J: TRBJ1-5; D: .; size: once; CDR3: CASSPDFGTRSNQPQHF; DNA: TGCGCCAGCAGCCCGGATTTCGGGACCCGCTCCAATCAGCCCCAGCATTTT
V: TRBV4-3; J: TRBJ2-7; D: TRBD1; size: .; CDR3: CASSRATGISYEQYF; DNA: TGCGCCAGCAGCCGGGCGACAGGGATCTCCTACGAGCAGTACTTC
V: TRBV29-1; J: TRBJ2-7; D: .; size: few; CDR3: CSVEGPTGEQYF; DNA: TGCAGCGTTGAAGGACCGACCGGCGAGCAGTACTTC
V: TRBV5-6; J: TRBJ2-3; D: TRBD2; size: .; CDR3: CASSLAAGGTDTQYF; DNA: TGTGCCAGCAGCTTGGCCGCGGGGGGGACAGATACGCAGTATTTT
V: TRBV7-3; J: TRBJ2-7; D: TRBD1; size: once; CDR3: CASSLAPGGYNEQYF; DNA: TGTGCCAGCAGCTTAGCCCCAGGGGGCTATAACGAGCAGTACTTC
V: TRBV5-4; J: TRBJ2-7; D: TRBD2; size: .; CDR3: CASSLGVGGTYEQYF; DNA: TGTGCCAGCAGCCTCGGAGTCGGGGGGACCTACGAGCAGTACTTC
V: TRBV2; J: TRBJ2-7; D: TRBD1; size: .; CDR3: CASSGDSSYEQYF; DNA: TGTGCCAGCAGTGGGGACAGCTCCTACGAGCAGTACTTC
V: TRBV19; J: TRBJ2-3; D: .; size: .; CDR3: CASSRGSSTDTQYF; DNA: TGTGCCAGTAGCCGGGGTTCTAGCACAGATACGCAGTATTTT
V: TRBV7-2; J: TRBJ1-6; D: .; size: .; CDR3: CASSLVSGRPLHF; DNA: TGTGCCAGCAGCTTAGTTTCGGGGAGACCCCTCCACTTT
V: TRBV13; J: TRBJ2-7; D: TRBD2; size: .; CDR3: CASSLLGLAGPRYEQYF; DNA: TGTGCCAGCAGCTTACTAGGACTAGCGGGGCCCCGCTACGAGCAGTACTTC
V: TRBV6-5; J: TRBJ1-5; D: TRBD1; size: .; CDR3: CASSGQPNQPQHF; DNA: TGTGCCAGCTCGGGACAGCCCAATCAGCCCCAGCATTTT
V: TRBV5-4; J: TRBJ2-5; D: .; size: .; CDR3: CASSFDSTSSGLLQETQYF; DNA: TGTGCCAGCAGCTTTGATTCGACATCCAGCGGACTACTCCAAGAGACCCAGTACTTC
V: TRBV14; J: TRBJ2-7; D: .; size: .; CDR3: CASSSSETPGEQYF; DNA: TGTGCCAGCAGCTCAAGTGAGACTCCCGGGGAGCAGTACTTC
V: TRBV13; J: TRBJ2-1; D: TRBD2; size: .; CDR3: CASSSPGTSRHEQFF; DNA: TGTGCCAGCAGCTCACCCGGGACTAGTAGGCATGAGCAGTTCTTC